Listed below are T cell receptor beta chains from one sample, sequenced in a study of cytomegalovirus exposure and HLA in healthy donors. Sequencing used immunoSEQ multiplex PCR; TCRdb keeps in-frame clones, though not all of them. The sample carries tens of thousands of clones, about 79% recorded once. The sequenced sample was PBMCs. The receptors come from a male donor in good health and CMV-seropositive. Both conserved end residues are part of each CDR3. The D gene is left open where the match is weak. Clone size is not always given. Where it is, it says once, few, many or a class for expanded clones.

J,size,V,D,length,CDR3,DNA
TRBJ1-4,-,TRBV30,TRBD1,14,CAWESGQGARKTVF,TGTGCCTGGGAAAGTGGACAGGGAGCACGAAAAACTGTTTTT
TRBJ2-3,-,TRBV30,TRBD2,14,CAWGLAGEVNTQYF,TGTGCCTGGGGACTAGCGGGAGAAGTGAATACGCAGTATTTT
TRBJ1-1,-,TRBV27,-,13,CASSYGTLSGAFF,TGTGCCAGCAGTTACGGGACTCTGTCCGGGGCTTTCTTT
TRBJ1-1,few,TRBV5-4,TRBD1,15,CASSPRTGERTEAFF,TGTGCCAGCAGCCCGAGGACAGGGGAGCGCACTGAAGCTTTCTTT
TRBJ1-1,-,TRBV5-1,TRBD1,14,CASSPGTSGQEAFF,TGCGCCAGCAGCCCGGGCACGTCGGGACAGGAAGCTTTCTTT
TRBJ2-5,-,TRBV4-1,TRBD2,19,CASSQPGTSGGGGGETQYF,TGCGCCAGCAGCCAACCCGGGACTAGCGGGGGTGGTGGTGGAGAGACCCAGTACTTC
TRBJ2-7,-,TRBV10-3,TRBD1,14,CAISERGLNDEQYF,TGTGCCATCAGTGAGAGGGGGCTGAACGACGAGCAGTACTTC
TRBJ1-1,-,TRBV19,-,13,CASKEALNTEAFF,TGTGCCAGTAAAGAGGCTCTGAACACTGAAGCTTTCTTT
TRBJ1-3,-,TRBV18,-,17,CASSPPLQGFSGNTIYF,TGTGCCAGCTCACCACCTCTACAGGGTTTTTCTGGAAACACCATATATTTT
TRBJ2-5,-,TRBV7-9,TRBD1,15,CASRYTGTGRWTQYF,TGTGCCAGCAGATACACCGGGACAGGAAGGTGGACCCAGTACTTC
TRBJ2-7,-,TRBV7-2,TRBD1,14,CASSPRDSSYEQYF,TGTGCCAGCAGCCCACGGGACAGTTCCTACGAGCAGTACTTC
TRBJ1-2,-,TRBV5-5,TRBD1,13,CASSSGGSRRCTF,TGTGCCAGCAGTTCAGGGGGCAGCCGACGATGCACCTTC
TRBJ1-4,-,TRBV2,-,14,CASTGLPPNEKLFF,TGTGCCAGCACAGGGCTTCCTCCTAATGAAAAACTGTTTTTT
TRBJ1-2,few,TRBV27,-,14,CASSLEWRNYGYTF,TGTGCCAGCAGTTTGGAATGGAGAAACTATGGCTACACCTTC
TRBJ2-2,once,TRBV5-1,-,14,CASTTRTGSGELFF,TGCGCCAGCACCACCAGAACAGGGTCCGGGGAGCTGTTTTTT
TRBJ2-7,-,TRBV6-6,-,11,CASRRDYEQYF,TGTGCCAGTCGCCGGGACTACGAGCAGTACTTC
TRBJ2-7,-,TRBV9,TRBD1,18,CASSVGTGGRARTYEQYF,TGTGCCAGCAGCGTGGGGACAGGGGGCCGTGCACGGACCTACGAGCAGTACTTC
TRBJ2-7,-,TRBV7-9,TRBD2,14,CSTRERGPSYEQYF,TGTAGCACGAGGGAGCGGGGACCCTCCTACGAGCAGTACTTC
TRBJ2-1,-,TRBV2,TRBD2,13,CASSQSGSNEQFF,TGTGCCAGCAGTCAAAGCGGGAGTAATGAGCAGTTCTTC
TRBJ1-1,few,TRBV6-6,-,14,CASSLSGGNTEAFF,TGTGCCAGCAGTCTGTCCGGGGGGAACACTGAAGCTTTCTTT
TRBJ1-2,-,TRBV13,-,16,CASSLSGPLHTWGYTF,TGTGCCAGCAGCTTGAGCGGGCCACTTCACACTTGGGGCTACACCTTC
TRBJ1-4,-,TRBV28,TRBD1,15,CASSPPGQGSEKLFF,TGTGCCAGCAGTCCACCGGGACAGGGAAGTGAAAAACTGTTTTTT
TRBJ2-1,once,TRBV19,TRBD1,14,CASSLGTEGNEQFF,TGTGCCAGTAGCCTCGGGACAGAAGGGAATGAGCAGTTCTTC
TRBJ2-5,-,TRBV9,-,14,CASSAGAAKETQYF,TGTGCCAGCAGTGCAGGGGCCGCAAAAGAGACCCAGTACTTC
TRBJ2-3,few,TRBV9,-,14,CASSVDPRTDTQYF,TGTGCCAGCAGCGTAGATCCTCGGACAGATACGCAGTATTTT
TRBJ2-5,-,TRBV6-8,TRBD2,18,CASTPSLAGGPRGETQYF,TGTGCCAGCACCCCCTCACTAGCGGGGGGGCCTAGAGGAGAGACCCAGTACTTC
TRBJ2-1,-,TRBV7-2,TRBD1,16,CASSSRGQGSSAEQFF,TGTGCCAGCAGCTCAAGAGGACAGGGGAGTTCGGCTGAGCAGTTCTTC